The clone carrying this T cell receptor (beta chain) was counted between two and nine times. These data are taken from a study of PD-1 blockade in classical Hodgkin lymphoma. The overall study: Intravenous delivery of nivolumab at 3 mg/kg to patients occurred every 2 weeks.

The repertoire was sequenced with immunoSEQ multiplex PCR; TCRdb's copy has only in-frame clones and lacks some. The sample contains fewer than 35,000 clones, around 80% of which appear only once. Time point described: cycle 4 day 1 (C4D1), after around six weeks of nivolumab. Each patient relapsed following autologous stem cell transplantation, and prior brentuximab vedotin exposure differed. Researchers used magnetic negative selection to pull out pure CD4+ T cells from thawed PBMCs. This TCR was sampled from a human donor with classical Hodgkin lymphoma. The source was CD4+ T cells from blood, collected before the fourth cycle of nivolumab.

CDR3 DNA: TGTGCCAGCAGCTTAGGACTTGCCAACTACGAGCAGTACTTC. It codes for CASSLGLANYEQYF. This chain connects TRBV7-2 to TRBJ2-7, with D hard to call. Trimming took off 1 base at V and 3 bases at J, with 10 bases between the two ends. Germline CDR1 and CDR2: SGHTA and FQGNSA. CDR3 length: 14 amino acids.